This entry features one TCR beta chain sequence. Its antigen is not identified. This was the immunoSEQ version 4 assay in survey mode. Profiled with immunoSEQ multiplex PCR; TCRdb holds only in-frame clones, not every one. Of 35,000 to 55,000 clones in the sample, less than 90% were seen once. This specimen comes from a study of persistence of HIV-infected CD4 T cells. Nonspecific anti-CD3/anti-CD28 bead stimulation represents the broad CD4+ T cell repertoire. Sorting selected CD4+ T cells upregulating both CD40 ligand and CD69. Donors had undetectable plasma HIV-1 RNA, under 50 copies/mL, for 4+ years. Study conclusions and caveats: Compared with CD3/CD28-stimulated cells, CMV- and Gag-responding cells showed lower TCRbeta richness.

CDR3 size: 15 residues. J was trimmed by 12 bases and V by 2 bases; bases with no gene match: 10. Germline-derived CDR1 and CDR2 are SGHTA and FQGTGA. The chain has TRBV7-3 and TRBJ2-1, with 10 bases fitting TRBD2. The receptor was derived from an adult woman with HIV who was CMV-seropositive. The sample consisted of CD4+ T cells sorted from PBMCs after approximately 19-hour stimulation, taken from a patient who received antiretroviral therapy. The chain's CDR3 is CASSLVAGGVSGQFF. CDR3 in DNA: TGTGCCAGCAGCTTAGTAGCGGGGGGTGTTAGTGGGCAGTTCTTC.